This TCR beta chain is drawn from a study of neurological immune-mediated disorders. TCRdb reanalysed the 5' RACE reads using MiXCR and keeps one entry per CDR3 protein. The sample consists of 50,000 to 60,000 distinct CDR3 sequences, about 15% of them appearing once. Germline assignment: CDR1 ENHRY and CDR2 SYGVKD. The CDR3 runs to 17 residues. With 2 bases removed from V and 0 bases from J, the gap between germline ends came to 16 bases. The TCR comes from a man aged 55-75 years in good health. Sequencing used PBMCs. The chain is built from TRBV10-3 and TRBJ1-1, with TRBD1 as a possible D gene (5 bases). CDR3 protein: CAISESSWGYMNTEAFF. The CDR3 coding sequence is TGTGCCATCAGTGAGAGCAGCTGGGGGTATATGAACACTGAAGCTTTCTTT.